These 23 T cell receptor beta chains were sequenced from one sample in a study of cytomegalovirus exposure and HLA in healthy donors. The primer mix had 60 Vbeta and 13 Jbeta primers. TCRdb's table, derived via immunoSEQ multiplex PCR, lists solely in-frame clones and lacks some. Of some 150,000 clones listed, around three quarters were seen once; the top ten hold 3%. Sequenced sample: PBMCs. The source of these receptors is a man aged 40-50 years in good health and CMV-seropositive.

This chain uses TRBV28 with TRBJ2-7; weak D call: TRBD1 (6 bases). The ends were cut back, 5 bases at V and 7 bases at J, with 12 bases in the middle. The germline CDR1 and CDR2 sequences are MDHEN and SYDVKM. The CDR3 has 12 residues. The chain's CDR3 is CASSTGQPEQYF. CDR3 in DNA: TGTGCCAGCAGTACTGGACAGCCAGAGCAGTACTTC.

This rearrangement joins TRBV5-4 to TRBJ1-2; D unclear. There are 12 residues in the CDR3. The germline V gene encodes CDR1 SGHNT and CDR2 YYREEE (reference sequence). V gave up 4 bases and J gave up 6 bases, with 10 bases separating them. DNA for the CDR3: TGTGCCAGCAGCCCAGGTGTTGATGGCTACACCTTC. It is translated as CASSPGVDGYTF.

The chain couples TRBV2 to TRBJ2-6, with D tentatively TRBD2 (5 bases). From germline, CDR1 is SNHLY and CDR2 FYNNEI. CDR3 length: 16 residues. V was trimmed by 3 bases and J by 2 bases, leaving 11 bases between them. CDR3 protein: CASSDYWGAGANVLTF. The DNA for the CDR3 is TGTGCCAGCAGTGATTACTGGGGAGCTGGGGCCAACGTCCTGACTTTC.

The chain recombines TRBV11-2 with TRBJ1-1; TRBD1 agrees at 9 bases. With V trimmed by 5 bases and J by 4 bases, 5 bases remained unmatched. Germline-derived CDR1 and CDR2 are SGHAT and FQNNGV. This CDR3 has 14 residues. The CDR3 coding sequence is TGTGCCAGCAGCGAACAGGGGGCGCGCACTGAAGCTTTCTTT. Its translation: CASSEQGARTEAFF. The variable domain in full, completed from reference TRBV11-2 and TRBJ1-1, reads EAGVAQSPRYKIIEKRQSVAFWCNPISGHATLYWYQQILGQGPKLLIQFQNNGVVDDSQLPKDRFSAERLKGVDSTLKIQPAKLEDSAVYLCASSEQGARTEAFFGQGTRLTVV.

Worth noting for this clone: The junction and the germline gene differ at one end; a read error may be behind it. J is TRBJ1-1 and V is TRBV7-9; D ambiguous. Germline CDR1 SEHNR, CDR2 FQNEAQ (reference sequence). The CDR3 is 14 amino acids. Here the CDR3 reads CSSSLAGANTEAFF. CDR3 DNA sequence: TGTTCCAGCAGCTTAGCGGGCGCGAACACTGAAGCTTTCTTT.

The chain carries TRBV7-2 and TRBJ2-5; TRBD2 agrees at 8 bases. The J call is doubtful: the DNA matches TRBJ2-7 better. Germline V lookup: CDR1 SGHTA, CDR2 FQGNSA. The CDR3 sequence is 14 residues long. The CDR3: CASRGSGNPYEQYF. Written as DNA, the CDR3 is TGTGCCAGCAGGGGTAGCGGGAACCCCTACGAGCAGTACTTC.

V and J are TRBV18 and TRBJ2-4, with 7 bases aligning to TRBD2. This CDR3 region has 17 residues. CDR1 is KGHSH and CDR2 is LQKENI in the germline V gene. V lost 2 bases, J lost 2 bases, and 9 bases stayed unmatched. The CDR3 nucleotides read TGTGCCAGCTCACCAGTTCTATTAGCGGGTTCCAAAAACATTCAGTACTTC. This translates into CASSPVLLAGSKNIQYF.

This chain connects TRBV6-5 to TRBJ2-7; TRBD1 is a possible D gene (5 bases). This CDR3 has 16 residues. The ends were cut back, 0 bases at V and 3 bases at J, with 15 bases in the middle. Germline V gene sequence: CDR1 MNHEY, CDR2 SVGAGI. This chain's CDR3 is CASSYSSQGNHYEQYF. The CDR3 nucleotides are TGTGCCAGCAGTTACTCGAGCCAGGGTAATCACTACGAGCAGTACTTC.

As concerns this clone: A junction boundary mismatches the germline segment, possibly from a read error. V usage is TRBV29-1 and J usage is TRBJ2-5; 9 bases align to TRBD1. CDR3 size: 15 residues. The germline CDR1 and CDR2 sequences are SQVTM and ANQGSEA. This chain's CDR3 is CSVEGPDRGRETQYF. CDR3 in DNA: TGCAGCGTCGAAGGTCCGGACAGGGGCAGGGAGACCCAGTACTTC.

This clone showed up just a few times. The V call is TRBV27, the J call TRBJ2-1; 14 positions agree with TRBD2. The length of the CDR3 is 16 residues. Germline CDR1 and CDR2: MNHEY and SMNVEV (reference sequence). V lost 3 bases to trimming and J lost 8 bases; unmatched junction nucleotides: 6. The CDR3 DNA reads as TGTGCCAGCAGTTTGACTAGCGGGAGGGCCAGGGATGAGCAGTTCTTC. It translates to CASSLTSGRARDEQFF.

The V call is TRBV6-5, the J call TRBJ1-1; maybe TRBD1 (5 bases). Deletions cut 1 base from V and 6 bases from J, with 9 bases between. The germline gives CDR1 MNHEY, CDR2 SVGAGI. The CDR3 spans 13 residues. As DNA, the CDR3 is TGTGCCAGCAGTTACTTAAAGGGGTCTGAAGCTTTCTTT. As protein: CASSYLKGSEAFF.

This clone was counted a single time. The chain combines TRBV7-6 with TRBJ2-7, with 12 bases lining up with TRBD2. V was clipped by 0 bases and J by 4 bases; unmatched bases: 4. From germline, CDR1 is SGHVS and CDR2 FNYEAQ. The length of the CDR3 is 16 residues. CDR3 nucleotide sequence: TGTGCCAGCAGCTTAGCGACTAGCGGGAGATCATACGAGCAGTACTTC. This codes for CASSLATSGRSYEQYF.

This sequence joins TRBV7-3 and TRBJ2-3; TRBD2 matches at 10 bases. Unmatched junction bases numbered 3, after V lost 0 bases and J lost 0 bases. The CDR3 spans 17 residues. Germline V gives CDR1 SGHTA, CDR2 FQGTGA. CDR3 DNA sequence: TGTGCCAGCAGCTTAACAACTAGCGGGGCTAGCACAGATACGCAGTATTTT. This translates into CASSLTTSGASTDTQYF.

This chain links TRBV4-3 with TRBJ2-1; perhaps TRBD2 as D (6 bases). CDR1 is LGHNA and CDR2 is YSLEER in the germline V gene. The CDR3 extends over 16 amino acids. With 2 bases removed from V and 5 bases from J, the gap between germline ends came to 16 bases. CDR3 protein: CASSQSGTPNNNEQFF. DNA of the CDR3: TGCGCCAGCAGCCAATCCGGGACTCCGAACAACAATGAGCAGTTCTTC.

The chain employs TRBV11-2 and TRBJ2-5, with D perhaps matching TRBD2 (6 bases). The J call may be wrong; the DNA end is better matched by TRBJ2-7. The CDR3 loop spans 17 amino acids. Germline V gene data show CDR1 as SGHAT and CDR2 as FQNNGV. The CDR3 region is CASSATFARDFSYEQYF. CDR3 DNA sequence: TGTGCCAGCAGCGCGACTTTTGCCCGGGACTTCTCCTACGAGCAGTACTTC.

The chain links TRBV29-1 to TRBJ2-7, with a possible D match to TRBD2 (6 bases). The CDR3 contains 17 residues. Per the germline V gene, CDR1 is SQVTM and CDR2 is ANQGSEA. Trimming shortened V by 2 bases and J by 0 bases, and 20 bases separated the two germline ends. CDR3 sequence reads: CSVEKAKGGGNSYEQYF. CDR3 nucleotide sequence: TGCAGCGTTGAAAAGGCCAAGGGAGGCGGGAACTCCTACGAGCAGTACTTC.

Notes on this clone: At one boundary the junction diverges from the germline segment, which might be a read error. V usage is TRBV7-8 and J usage is TRBJ2-7, with 8 bases aligning to TRBD1. The CDR3 totals 13 residues. Germline V CDR1 and CDR2: SGHVS, FQNEAQ. Written as DNA, the CDR3 is TGTGCCAGCAGCCCGGATGGACAGGGTGTAATATTATTC. Translation: CASSPDGQGVILF.

The CDR3 region is CASSQGTEYNEQFF. CDR3 sequence (DNA): TGCGCCAGCAGCCAAGGGACAGAGTACAATGAGCAGTTCTTC. This sequence joins TRBV4-1 and TRBJ2-1, with TRBD1 as a possible D gene (6 bases). The CDR3 loop spans 14 amino acids. V was shortened by 1 base and J by 4 bases, with 8 bases between the two germline ends. Per the germline V gene, CDR1 is MGHRA and CDR2 is YSYEKL.

This clone has a single count. The J gene is TRBJ1-3, the V gene TRBV11-2, with 8 nucleotides matching TRBD1. The CDR3 spans 17 residues. The ends lost 1 base at V and 0 bases at J; junction bases unmatched: 5. Germline CDR1 SGHAT, CDR2 FQNNGV. CDR3 in amino acids: CASSLGQGAPSGNTIYF. The CDR3 DNA follows: TGTGCCAGCAGCTTAGGCCAGGGGGCCCCCTCTGGAAACACCATATATTTT.

The CDR3, as DNA: TGTGCCAGCAGTCGACTAGCGGTCACAGATACGCAGTATTTT. As protein: CASSRLAVTDTQYF. This sequence joins TRBV6-5 and TRBJ2-3, with 9 bases identical to TRBD2. The CDR3 sequence is 14 residues long. Germline V gives CDR1 MNHEY, CDR2 SVGAGI. With V trimmed by 5 bases and J by 2 bases, 2 bases remained unmatched.

V usage is TRBV27 and J usage is TRBJ2-7, with unresolved D. Per the germline V gene, CDR1 is MNHEY and CDR2 is SMNVEV (reference sequence). Trimming shortened V by 5 bases and J by 0 bases, and 17 bases separated the two germline ends. The CDR3 spans 16 residues. CDR3 amino acids: CASSAKGGGTSYEQYF. Here the CDR3 DNA reads TGTGCCAGCAGTGCCAAAGGTGGCGGTACCTCCTACGAGCAGTACTTC.

The gene calls are TRBV5-4 and TRBJ2-1, with 11 positions matching TRBD2. V shed 5 bases, J shed 4 bases, and the junction held 5 bases outside the gene matches. The CDR3 has 15 residues. Germline CDR1 is SGHNT and CDR2 is YYREEE (reference sequence). The CDR3 region is CASRATSGSYNEQFF. Here the CDR3 DNA reads TGTGCCAGCAGAGCTACTAGCGGGAGTTACAATGAGCAGTTCTTC.

A single count supports this clone. This rearrangement joins TRBV27 to TRBJ2-7; TRBD2 might be the D (5 bases). CDR1 is MNHEY, CDR2 SMNVEV, per germline (reference sequence). Trimming stripped 5 bases from V and 3 bases from J, with 14 bases between. The CDR3 contains 14 residues. CDR3 in DNA: TGTGCCAGCAGTCACCTCGGACTGAGCTACGAGCAGTACTTC. Its protein product is CASSHLGLSYEQYF.